Listed below are T cell receptor beta chains from one sample, sequenced in a study of tumour-infiltrating T cells in Burkitt lymphoma. Method: immunoSEQ multiplex PCR; TCRdb's copy keeps in-frame clones and lacks some. There are 14,000 or so clones in the sample; approximately 28% occur only once, and around 6.5% lies in the top ten. The sample comprised tumor tissue. These receptors were collected from a human donor with diffuse large B-cell lymphoma. Both conserved end residues are part of each CDR3. A D gene is named only where the DNA matches it firmly. Only some rows state a clone size, as once, few, many or a class for expanded clones.

CDR3 protein	CDR3 DNA	clone size	D gene	V gene	J gene
CGVRDYGYTF	TGTGGGGTTCGTGACTATGGCTACACCTTC	medium-sized	.	TRBV28	TRBJ1-2
CALNYYEQYF	TGTGCCTTGAACTACTACGAGCAGTACTTC	.	.	TRBV7-9	TRBJ2-7
CSAAGTVNTGELFF	TGCAGCGCTGCCGGGACAGTGAACACCGGGGAGCTGTTTTTT	few	TRBD1	TRBV29-1	TRBJ2-2
CAISEPELNTEAFF	TGTGCCATCAGTGAGCCGGAGTTGAACACTGAAGCTTTCTTT	.	.	TRBV10-3	TRBJ1-1
CAARSGDTGELFF	TGTGCCGCCCGGTCGGGGGACACCGGGGAGCTGTTTTTT	.	.	TRBV7-3	TRBJ2-2
CASSSGTTNTGELFF	TGTGCCAGCAGCTCCGGGACAACGAACACCGGGGAGCTGTTTTTT	.	.	TRBV2	TRBJ2-2
CAINDGTSGSTDTQYF	TGTGCCATCAATGATGGGACTAGCGGGAGCACAGATACGCAGTATTTT	medium-sized	TRBD2	TRBV10-3	TRBJ2-3
CASSFSGTTSYEQYF	TGTGCCAGCAGTTTCTCCGGGACAACCTCCTACGAGCAGTACTTC	few	.	TRBV28	TRBJ2-7
CASSSSGRGSVAGGGADTQYF	TGTGCCAGCAGTTCCTCGGGCAGGGGGAGCGTAGCGGGAGGGGGCGCAGATACGCAGTATTTT	.	TRBD2	TRBV27	TRBJ2-3
CASSLSDRGPYGYTF	TGTGCCAGCAGCTTGAGCGACAGGGGGCCCTATGGCTACACCTTC	few	TRBD1	TRBV5-6	TRBJ1-2
CSVEGAGVFPDTQYF	TGCAGCGTTGAAGGAGCGGGAGTGTTTCCAGATACGCAGTATTTT	.	TRBD2	TRBV29-1	TRBJ2-3
CASSLWGSSGNTGELFF	TGTGCCAGCAGTTTATGGGGGAGTAGCGGGAACACCGGGGAGCTGTTTTTT	medium-sized	.	TRBV28	TRBJ2-2
CSVGQGSTDTQYF	TGCAGCGTGGGACAGGGGAGCACAGATACGCAGTATTTT	few	TRBD1	TRBV29-1	TRBJ2-3
CASSPENVGQFF	TGTGCCAGCAGCCCCGAAAACGTCGGGCAGTTCTTC	.	.	TRBV11-1	TRBJ2-1
CASSIGQISEAFF	TGTGCCAGTAGTATTGGACAGATCTCTGAAGCTTTCTTT	.	.	TRBV19	TRBJ1-1
CASSQGGSSGNTIYF	TGTGCCAGCAGCCAGGGGGGGAGCTCTGGAAACACCATATATTTT	.	TRBD1	TRBV13	TRBJ1-3
CASSLGSLAGGGELFF	TGTGCCAGCAGCTTAGGATCCTTAGCGGGAGGAGGGGAGCTGTTTTTT	medium-sized	TRBD2	TRBV7-9	TRBJ2-2
CASSKLQGYNEQFF	TGTGCCAGCAGTAAACTCCAGGGATACAATGAGCAGTTCTTC	few	.	TRBV25-1	TRBJ2-1
CASSFISNEQFF	TGTGCCAGCAGCTTCATTAGCAATGAGCAGTTCTTC	few	.	TRBV5-4	TRBJ2-1
CASRKDWRQPQHF	TGTGCCAGCAGAAAGGATTGGAGACAGCCCCAGCATTTT	.	.	TRBV27	TRBJ1-5
CASIFISDRGDEQYF	TGTGCCAGCATATTTATCTCTGACAGGGGTGACGAGCAGTACTTC	.	TRBD1	TRBV5-5	TRBJ2-7
CASSWGPGQGYEQYF	TGTGCCAGCAGCTGGGGACCGGGACAAGGCTACGAGCAGTACTTC	.	.	TRBV11-2	TRBJ2-7
CATSREFEGGDTQYF	TGTGCCACCAGCAGAGAGTTTGAGGGGGGAGATACGCAGTATTTT	few	.	TRBV15	TRBJ2-3
CASSLVWEGERRYEQYF	TGCGCCAGCAGCTTGGTGTGGGAGGGTGAGCGGCGGTACGAGCAGTACTTC	.	TRBD2	TRBV5-1	TRBJ2-7
CASSLAGDRTEAFF	TGTGCCAGCAGCTTAGCGGGGGACCGCACTGAAGCTTTCTTT	.	.	TRBV7-9	TRBJ1-1
CARSPPWTGSGNTIYF	TGTGCCAGAAGCCCACCCTGGACAGGCTCTGGAAACACCATATATTTT	.	TRBD1	TRBV5-3	TRBJ1-3
CAISAFLGTDFYGYTF	TGTGCCATCAGTGCCTTTCTCGGGACGGATTTCTATGGCTACACCTTC	few	.	TRBV10-3	TRBJ1-2
CASSWSGANTGELFF	TGTGCCAGCAGTTGGAGCGGGGCGAACACCGGGGAGCTGTTTTTT	few	TRBD2	TRBV6-6	TRBJ2-2
CASSTTGLNQPQHF	TGTGCCAGTAGTACGACAGGCCTTAATCAGCCCCAGCATTTT	.	.	TRBV19	TRBJ1-5
CASSPGGFQYEQYF	TGTGCCAGCAGCCCGGGAGGGTTCCAGTACGAGCAGTACTTC	.	TRBD2	TRBV6-1	TRBJ2-7
CASSGSAGGGYEQYF	TGTGCCAGCAGTGGGTCGGCAGGGGGCGGGTACGAGCAGTACTTC	few	TRBD1	TRBV6-1	TRBJ2-7
CASSLLSGIAGYTF	TGTGCCAGCAGCTTGTTATCAGGGATCGCTGGCTACACCTTC	.	.	TRBV5-4	TRBJ1-2
CASRRTGVETQYF	TGTGCCAGCAGACGGACAGGGGTGGAGACCCAGTACTTC	.	TRBD1	TRBV6-5	TRBJ2-5
CASSYNDEQFF	TGTGCCAGCAGTTACAACGATGAGCAGTTCTTC	.	.	TRBV6-5	TRBJ2-1
CAGGGKETQYF	TGTGCCGGCGGCGGGAAAGAGACCCAGTACTTC	.	.	TRBV2	TRBJ2-5
CASTGKREYYEQFF	TGTGCCAGCACCGGGAAGCGGGAGTACTATGAGCAGTTCTTC	.	TRBD2	TRBV6-5	TRBJ2-1
CASSLPGQGTSEAFF	TGCGCCAGCAGCCTACCCGGACAGGGAACCTCTGAAGCTTTCTTT	medium-sized	TRBD1	TRBV5-1	TRBJ1-1
CASSDRVGIGTQYF	TGTGCCAGCAGCGACAGGGTGGGGATTGGGACCCAGTACTTC	.	TRBD1	TRBV7-9	TRBJ2-5
CASSPSGIWDEQFF	TGTGCCAGTAGTCCTAGCGGGATCTGGGATGAGCAGTTCTTC	.	TRBD2	TRBV19	TRBJ2-1
CASSVEGNEQFF	TGTGCCAGCAGCGTAGAGGGCAATGAGCAGTTCTTC	.	.	TRBV9	TRBJ2-1
CASSLVWLKNSPRAGELFF	TGTGCCAGCAGCTTAGTTTGGCTGAAGAATAGCCCGAGGGCCGGGGAGCTGTTTTTT	.	.	TRBV7-2	TRBJ2-2